This T cell receptor (beta chain) was found in a study of robustness of blood B and T cell sequencing (dated by TCRdb to 2016 to 2019). Regarding the research as a whole: The goal of the study was to find out how much peripheral blood is required to reliably describe the TCRbeta and IgG repertoires of an individual. In each of the approximately 11 independently drawn blood samples, both the TCRbeta and the IgG repertoires were quantified. Two replicate TCRbeta cDNA libraries were prepared from one shared RNA pool from a single 10 ml draw, serving as technical replicates. Points the paper makes about the study in general: Pooling tubes did not increase the overlap of rare TCRbeta clonotypes, which implies that much larger blood volumes would be needed to capture rare TCRbeta clonotypes. One pair of TCRbeta libraries showed evidence of cross-contamination, likely from batch processing; the shared UMI-sequence pairs were removed. The TCRbeta rarefaction curves did not fully level off, which suggests under-sequencing or many low-abundance clonotypes. Combining 3 or 4 tubes (roughly 28-45 ml blood) brought coverage of the top 10,000 TCRbeta clonotypes close to saturation. Because EDTA tubes had to be fractionated immediately, the use of EDTA tubes in multi-site collections was limited. When technical replicate libraries were compared, 94.8% of the top 10,000 TCRbeta clonotypes in one library also turned up in the other. The 1,000 most abundant TCRbeta clonotypes from the pooled draws were detected in every single 10 ml sample.

The sample holds one count of this clonotype. The clone's antigen remains unknown. Base qualities are missing; no much larger clone stands one base away. V is cut by 0 bases and J by 6 bases, and the space between the germline ends is 15 bases. The CDR3 covers 17 residues, taking in both the cysteine and the phenylalanine. Only the CDR3 region is kept as DNA, spanning 51 bases read in frame from base 1. The germline V gene supplies CDR1 MNHEY and CDR2 SVGAGI. Library preparation was by PCR. The sequencing machine was an Illumina MiSeq. SMARTScribe reverse transcriptase and a 5' template-switch oligo, by which a universal priming site was added, were used for cDNA synthesis. Each cDNA molecule was tagged by a 12-nucleotide random unique molecular identifier (UMI) carried on the template-switch oligo. During reverse transcription, chain-specific reverse primers targeted TCRbeta transcripts. Uracil DNA glycosylase treatment was used to remove residual template-switch adapters, and a Qiagen MinElute kit was used to purify the cDNA. For the first PCR, approximately 25 cycles were run with KAPA HiFi HotStart ReadyMix and step-out primers, split across four 50 ul reactions. Products of the first-round PCR were gel-purified before additional amplification. Illumina Nextera adapters were attached in a second PCR of around 8 cycles, and the libraries were then purified and pooled. For each TCRbeta molecule, the UMI barcode was captured by a 50-nucleotide 5' read. The original pipeline was this. The MIGEC toolkit was used to group reads by UMI into consensus reads. PEAR was used to merge forward and reverse consensus reads, producing the final reads. Identical UMI-sequence pairs shared across libraries were treated as cross-sample contamination and removed by a custom decontamination script. MIGMAP, a wrapper around IgBLAST, was used to carry out V(D)J assignment and CDR3 extraction. TCR clonotypes were defined by identical V gene, J gene and CDR3 amino acid sequence; CDR1 and CDR2 were not sequenced. TCRdb redid the processing of the public reads, applying fastp at Q25 and MiXCR, and retained in-frame beta chains. Entries that share a CDR3 protein sequence are merged under the most common genes and DNA. The authors' filters were not applied to this entry. In this sample the table shows some 2,000 distinct CDR3 sequences, roughly two thirds of which occur a single time. The ten largest make up about 42% of the sample.

TCRbeta repertoires were measured from mRNA instead of genomic DNA, an approach that captures expressed receptors. Without cell sorting, buffy coat leukocytes were collected into Trizol, and RNA was extracted using the Direct-zol RNA MiniPrep Plus kit. To separate plasma, buffy coat and red blood cells, EDTA blood tubes were immediately centrifuged at 4 degrees C. The V and J genes are TRBV6-5 and TRBJ1-6; no D gene can be assigned with confidence. The sequencing input was peripheral blood. This TCR came from a human donor in good health. The DNA reads as follows: TGTGCCAGCAGTTACTCGAACAGTGGGTTCCCTAATTCACCCCTCCACTTT. Its translation reads: CASSYSNSGFPNSPLHF.